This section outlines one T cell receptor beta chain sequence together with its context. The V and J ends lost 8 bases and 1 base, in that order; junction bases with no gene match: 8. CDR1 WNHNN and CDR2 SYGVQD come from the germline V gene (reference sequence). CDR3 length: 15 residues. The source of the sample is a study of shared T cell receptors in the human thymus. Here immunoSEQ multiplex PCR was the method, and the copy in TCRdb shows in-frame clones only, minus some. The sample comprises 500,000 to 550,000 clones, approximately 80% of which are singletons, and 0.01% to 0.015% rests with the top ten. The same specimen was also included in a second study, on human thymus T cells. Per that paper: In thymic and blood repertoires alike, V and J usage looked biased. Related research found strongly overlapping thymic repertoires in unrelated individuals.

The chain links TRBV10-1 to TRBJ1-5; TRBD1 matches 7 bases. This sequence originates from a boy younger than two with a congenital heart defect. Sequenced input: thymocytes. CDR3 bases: TGCGCCAGCCCAGGGGGTAAGTGCAGCAATCAGCCCCAGCATTTT. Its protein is CASPGGKCSNQPQHF.